This TCR beta chain came from a study of T cells in Graves' hyperthyroidism and ophthalmopathy. There were TCR beta CDR3 regions amplified from RNA transcripts. An initial round of RT-PCR targeting the TCR CDR3 relied on the HTBI primer set. TCRdb reprocessed the multiplex PCR reads with MiXCR, giving one entry per CDR3 protein. This repertoire shows a few hundred thousand distinct CDR3 sequences, 15% to 20% found once; its top ten account for roughly 18%. V was trimmed by 9 bases and J by 2 bases, leaving 20 bases between them. The V gene's germline CDR1 is LNHDA and CDR2 SQIVND (reference sequence). This CDR3 contains 16 residues. Turning to this clonotype: Its cognate antigen is unknown.

In the ophthalmopathy cohort, Clinical Activity Score was at least 3, NOSPECS grade at least 4, and duration under 3 months. Findings and limits, study-wide: Blood also showed most of the thyroid clonotypes that were expanded above 0.001.

The sample consisted of blood. The genes are TRBV19 and TRBJ1-3, with D possibly matching TRBD1 (5 bases). This receptor was taken from a young woman with Graves' ophthalmopathy. The CDR3 nucleotides read TGTGCCAGCCTATCCGGCGGGGGGTTGCCTGGAAACACCATATATTTT. Amino acid sequence: CASLSGGGLPGNTIYF. Drawing the rest from reference TRBV19 and TRBJ1-3, the complete variable domain is DGGITQSPKYLFRKEGQNVTLSCEQNLNHDAMYWYRQDPGQGLRLIYYSQIVNDFQKGDIAEGYSVSREKKESFPLTVTSAQKNPTAFYLCASLSGGGLPGNTIYFGEGSWLTVV.